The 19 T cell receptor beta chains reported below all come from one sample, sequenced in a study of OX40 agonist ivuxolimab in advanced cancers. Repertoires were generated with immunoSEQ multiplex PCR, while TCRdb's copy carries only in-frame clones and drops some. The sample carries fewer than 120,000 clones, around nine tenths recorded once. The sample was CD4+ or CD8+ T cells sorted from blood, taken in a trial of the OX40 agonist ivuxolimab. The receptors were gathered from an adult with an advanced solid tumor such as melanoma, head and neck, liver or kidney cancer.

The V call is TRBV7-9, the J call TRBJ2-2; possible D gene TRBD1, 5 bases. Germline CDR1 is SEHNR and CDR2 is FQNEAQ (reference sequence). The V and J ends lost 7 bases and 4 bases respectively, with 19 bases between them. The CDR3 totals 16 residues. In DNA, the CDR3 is TGTGCCAGCACCTGGCTAGGGGCAATGCGCACCGGGGAGCTGTTTTTT. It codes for CASTWLGAMRTGELFF.

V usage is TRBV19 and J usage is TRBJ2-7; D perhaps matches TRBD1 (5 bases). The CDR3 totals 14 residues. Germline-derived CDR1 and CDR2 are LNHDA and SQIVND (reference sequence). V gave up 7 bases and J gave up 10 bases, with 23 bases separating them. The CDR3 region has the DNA TGTGCCAGTAAAAGGACAATTCCTTGGCAGTATCAGTACTTC. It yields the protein CASKRTIPWQYQYF.

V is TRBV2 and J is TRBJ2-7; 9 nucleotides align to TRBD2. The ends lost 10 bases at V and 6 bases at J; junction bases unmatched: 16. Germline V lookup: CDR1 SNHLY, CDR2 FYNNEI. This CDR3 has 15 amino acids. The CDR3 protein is CAILSERGEGSEQYF. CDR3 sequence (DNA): TGTGCCATCTTATCTGAGCGGGGGGAAGGGAGCGAGCAGTACTTC.

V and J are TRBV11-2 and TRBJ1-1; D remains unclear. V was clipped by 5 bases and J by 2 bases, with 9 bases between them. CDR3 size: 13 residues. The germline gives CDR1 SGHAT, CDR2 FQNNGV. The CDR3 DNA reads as TGTGCCAGCAGCCAAGAACTAAACACTGAAGCTTTCTTT. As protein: CASSQELNTEAFF.

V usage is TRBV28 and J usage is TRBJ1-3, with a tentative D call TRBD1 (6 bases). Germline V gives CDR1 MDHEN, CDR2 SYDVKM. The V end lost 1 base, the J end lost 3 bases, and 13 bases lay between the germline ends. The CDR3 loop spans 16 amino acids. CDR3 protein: CASSLFSGAGGNTIYF. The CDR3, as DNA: TGTGCCAGCAGTTTATTTTCGGGGGCGGGTGGAAACACCATATATTTT.

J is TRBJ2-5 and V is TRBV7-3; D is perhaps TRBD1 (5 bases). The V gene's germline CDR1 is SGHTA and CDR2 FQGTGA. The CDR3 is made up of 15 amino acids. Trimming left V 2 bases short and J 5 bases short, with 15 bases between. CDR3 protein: CASSLQGRYTETQYF. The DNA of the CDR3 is TGTGCCAGCAGCTTACAGGGTCGGTACACGGAGACCCAGTACTTC.

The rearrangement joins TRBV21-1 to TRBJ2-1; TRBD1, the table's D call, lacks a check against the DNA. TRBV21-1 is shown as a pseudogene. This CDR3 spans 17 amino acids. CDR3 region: CASSKRNRGRPYNEQFF. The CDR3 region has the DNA TGTGCCAGCAGTAAAAGGAACAGGGGGCGGCCCTACAATGAGCAGTTCTTC.

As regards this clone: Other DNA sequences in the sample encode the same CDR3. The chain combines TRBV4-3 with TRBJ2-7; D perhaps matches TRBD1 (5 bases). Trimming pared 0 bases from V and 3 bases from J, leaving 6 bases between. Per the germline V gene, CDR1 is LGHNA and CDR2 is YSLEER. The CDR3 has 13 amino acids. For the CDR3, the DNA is TGCGCCAGCAGCCAAGACAGGGACTACGAGCAGTACTTC. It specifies CASSQDRDYEQYF.

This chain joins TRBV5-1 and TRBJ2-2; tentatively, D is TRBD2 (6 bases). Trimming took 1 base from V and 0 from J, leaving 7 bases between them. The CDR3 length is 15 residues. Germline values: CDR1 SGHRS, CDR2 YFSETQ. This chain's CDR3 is CASSLTSSNTGELFF. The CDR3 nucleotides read TGCGCCAGCAGCTTGACTAGCTCGAACACCGGGGAGCTGTTTTTT.

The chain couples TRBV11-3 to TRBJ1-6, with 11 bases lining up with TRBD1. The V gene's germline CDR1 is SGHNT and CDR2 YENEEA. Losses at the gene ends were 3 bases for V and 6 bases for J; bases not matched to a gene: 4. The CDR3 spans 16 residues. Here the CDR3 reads CASSFGQGASNSPLHF. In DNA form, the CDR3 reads TGTGCCAGCAGCTTCGGACAGGGGGCTAGTAATTCACCCCTCCACTTT.

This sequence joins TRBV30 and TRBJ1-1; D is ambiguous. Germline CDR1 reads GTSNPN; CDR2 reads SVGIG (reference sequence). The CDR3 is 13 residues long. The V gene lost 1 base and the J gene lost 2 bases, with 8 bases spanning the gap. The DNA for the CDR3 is TGTGCCTGGAGTGGACGGGCCAACACTGAAGCTTTCTTT. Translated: CAWSGRANTEAFF.

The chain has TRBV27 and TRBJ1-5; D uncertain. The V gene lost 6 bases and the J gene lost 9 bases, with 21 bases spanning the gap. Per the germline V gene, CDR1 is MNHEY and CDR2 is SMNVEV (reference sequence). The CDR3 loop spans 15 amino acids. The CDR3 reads CASRFQPSLVWPQHF. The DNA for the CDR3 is TGTGCCAGCAGATTTCAGCCCTCTTTAGTTTGGCCCCAGCATTTT.

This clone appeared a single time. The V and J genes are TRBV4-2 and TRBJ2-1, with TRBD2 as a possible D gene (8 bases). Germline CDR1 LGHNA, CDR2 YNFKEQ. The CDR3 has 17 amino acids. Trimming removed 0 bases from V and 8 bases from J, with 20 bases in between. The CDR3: CASSQDLMGLGGDEQFF. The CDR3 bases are TGTGCCAGCAGCCAAGATCTGATGGGACTAGGGGGCGATGAGCAGTTCTTC.

CDR3: CASSWDRGNNEQFF. The CDR3 coding sequence is TGTGCCAGTAGTTGGGACAGGGGGAACAATGAGCAGTTCTTC. This chain uses TRBV19 with TRBJ2-1, with TRBD1 matching 11 bases. Germline assignment: CDR1 LNHDA and CDR2 SQIVND (reference sequence). The CDR3 runs 14 residues. The V and J ends lost 5 bases and 5 bases, in that order; junction bases with no gene match: 2.

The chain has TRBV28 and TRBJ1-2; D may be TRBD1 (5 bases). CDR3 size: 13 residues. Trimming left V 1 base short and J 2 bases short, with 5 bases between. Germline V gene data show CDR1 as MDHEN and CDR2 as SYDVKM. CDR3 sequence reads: CASSLSGNYGYTF. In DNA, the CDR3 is TGTGCCAGCAGTTTATCAGGGAACTATGGCTACACCTTC.

As DNA, the CDR3 is TGTGCCAGCAGTTGGGGTCTAGAGCCCCAGCATTTT. As protein: CASSWGLEPQHF. The V gene is TRBV28, the J gene TRBJ1-5, with unresolved D. V gave up 4 bases and J gave up 8 bases, with 9 bases separating them. The CDR3 has 12 amino acids. Germline CDR1 and CDR2: MDHEN and SYDVKM.

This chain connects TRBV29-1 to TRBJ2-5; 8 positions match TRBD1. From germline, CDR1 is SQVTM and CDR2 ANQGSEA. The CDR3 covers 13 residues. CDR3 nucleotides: TGCAGTGTAGACAGGGGAGATGGAGAGACCCAGTACTTC. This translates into CSVDRGDGETQYF.

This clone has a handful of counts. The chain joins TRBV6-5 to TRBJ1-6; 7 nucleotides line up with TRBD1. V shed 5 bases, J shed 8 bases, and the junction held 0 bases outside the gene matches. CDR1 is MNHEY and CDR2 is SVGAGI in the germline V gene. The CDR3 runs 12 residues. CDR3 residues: CASSDRDSPLHF. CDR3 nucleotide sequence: TGTGCCAGCAGTGACAGGGATTCACCCCTCCACTTT.

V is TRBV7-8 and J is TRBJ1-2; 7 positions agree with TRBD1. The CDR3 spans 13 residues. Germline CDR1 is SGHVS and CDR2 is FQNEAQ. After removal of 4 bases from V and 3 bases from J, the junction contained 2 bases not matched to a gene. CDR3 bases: TGTGCCAGCAGCTCCGGACAGGACTATGGCTACACCTTC. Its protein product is CASSSGQDYGYTF.